This T cell receptor (beta chain) was observed in a study of T cell responses to AZD1222 COVID-19 vaccine (dated by TCRdb to about 2021). For context, the study as a whole: AZD1222 recipients whose second dose came at about 4 weeks and those whose second dose came at about 12 weeks were combined into one group, since spike-specific TCR depth and breadth did not differ between the two schedules. A total of just over 230 trial participants underwent TCR sequencing, of whom approximately 210 received two doses of AZD1222 and some 26 received two doses of the MenACWY control vaccine. Trial participants were enrolled by age into 18-55, 56-69 and 70-plus year subgroups, with roughly 160, 29 and 62 TCR-sequenced participants respectively. Points the paper makes about the study in general: Spike-specific TCR breadth and depth rose significantly after two AZD1222 doses compared with day 0 and with MenACWY recipients. Because no day 14 peak-response samples were available, the repertoires could be characterized only after the peak T cell response. Conclusions about previously exposed vaccinees were limited because only 6 or 7 AZD1222 recipients were SARS-CoV-2 seropositive at baseline. Vaccine-associated CD4 TCRs spanned the whole spike protein, with dominant responses in regions 160-218 and 743-854. The 56-69-year group was small, and its depth increase did not reach significance, likely because of low power. Reportedly, close to half of the unique spike-specific TCRs recognized epitopes lying outside the regions that are mutated in the B.1.351 and B.1.1.7 variants. Most participants were white British and females outnumbered males, and the authors suggested that clonal diversity may have been underestimated.

With respect to this clone: No antigen is known for it. No per-base quality is available; no much larger clone lies one base away.

Here V drops 0 bases and J drops 3 bases, and the junction holds 4 bases not matched to any gene. Counted from cysteine to phenylalanine, this CDR3 has 15 amino acids. Of all the DNA, just the CDR3 is kept, 45 bases in frame from base 1. CDR1 and CDR2, looked up from the germline V gene, are SGDLS and YYNGEE. The CDR3 regions of human TCRbeta chains were analyzed by immunosequencing. The published analysis was carried out like this. Repertoire TCRs were checked for matches against a reference library of SARS-CoV-2-specific TCRs that had been generated using the MIRA antigen-specificity platform. Breadth was defined as the fraction of unique TCRs that were SARS-CoV-2-associated, and depth was defined as the fraction of total T cells that were SARS-CoV-2-associated. Using the MIRA data, each spike-specific TCR was assigned both to the spike region to which the TCR was reactive and to a CD4 or CD8 class. Log10-transformed breadth and depth values were compared by one-way ANOVA with Sidak's multiple comparisons tests. What TCRdb holds here is the immuneACCESS table cut down to in-frame rearrangements. Part of the clones is not present; checked against another copy, under half of the missing clones reflect an unresolved V gene, and the others are unexplained. V and J calls plus clone size are reproduced from that table; the DNA served to infer D and trimming. In all, the sample holds 95,000 to 150,000 clones, and 85% to 90% of those were seen once. Together, the top ten hold around 3.1% of the sample.

The time point label, as the study defines it: baseline before first vaccination. The vaccinee samples were drawn from two UK trials, COV001 and COV002, one of which was a single-blind randomized controlled phase 2/3 trial testing AZD1222 (ChAdOx1 nCoV-19) in healthy adults. For TCRbeta chain sequencing, PBMC samples were collected from trial participants at day 0 and at day 28 after the second dose. Here the sequenced sample was peripheral blood, taken on day 0 of AZD1222 vaccination. This sequence was found in an adult in good health. The rearrangement combines TRBV9 with TRBJ2-7; 9 central bases correspond to TRBD1. The DNA is TGTGCCAGCAGCGTAGCTGGGACAGGGTTCTACGAGCAGTACTTC. This yields the protein CASSVAGTGFYEQYF.